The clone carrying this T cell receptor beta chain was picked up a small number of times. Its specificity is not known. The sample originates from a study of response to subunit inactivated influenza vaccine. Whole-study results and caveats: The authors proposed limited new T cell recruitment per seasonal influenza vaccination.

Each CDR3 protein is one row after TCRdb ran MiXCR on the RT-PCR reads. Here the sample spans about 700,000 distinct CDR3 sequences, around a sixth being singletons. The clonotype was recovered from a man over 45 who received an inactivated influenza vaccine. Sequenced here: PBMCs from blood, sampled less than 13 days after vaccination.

The CDR3 DNA reads as TGCAGTGCCCAGGCCGTAGGAGGGGCGCGCACAGATACGCAGTATTTT. Translation gives CSAQAVGGARTDTQYF. This sequence joins TRBV20-1 and TRBJ2-3; maybe TRBD2 (6 bases). Germline V CDR1 and CDR2: DFQATT, SNEGSKA (reference sequence). The CDR3 covers 16 residues. V lost 6 bases and J 1 base, leaving 20 bases between the germline ends.